This T cell receptor beta chain was found in a study of blood T cell repertoires in COVID-19. As for the study in general: Samples representing acute and convalescent COVID-19 were sourced from the United States, Italy and Spain. From T cells, B-cell-depleted T cells, or PBMCs came the material, which was cDNA or gDNA.

Participant-reported clinical history was the basis for cohort assignment. Recovery meant two consecutive negative NP/OP PCR tests, professional clearance, or resolved symptoms. CDR3 length: 15 residues. With 6 bases clipped from V and 3 bases from J, the junction kept 5 bases outside the gene matches. CDR1 is MNHEY, CDR2 SVGAGI, per germline. Produced via immunoSEQ multiplex PCR; TCRdb's table is partial and in-frame only. This sample yields about 320,000 clones, of which 86% are seen a single time; 8.5% to 12% belongs to the top ten. Sequences were obtained from PBMCs or T cells enriched from blood (not recorded which). The chain is built from TRBV6-5 and TRBJ1-5; the match to TRBD1 covers 10 bases. The sequence came from a young woman who had recovered from COVID-19. The CDR3 here is CASRSGTGDNQPQHF. CDR3 nucleotides: TGTGCCAGCAGGTCCGGGACAGGGGACAATCAGCCCCAGCATTTT.